Shown below are 20 T cell receptor beta chains from a single sample sequenced in a study of T cell repertoires in cytomegalovirus infection. TCRdb re-called the reads through MiXCR, storing one row per CDR3 protein. The table records 350,000 to 550,000 distinct CDR3 sequences, about a third of them present only once. The sequenced sample was PBMCs. These receptors all stem from a human donor in good health (CMV status not recorded). Some clones in this sample may be carry-over from other donors' samples.

In its sample, this clonotype was seen a few times. The chain employs TRBV6-2 or TRBV6-3 and TRBJ1-1; weak D call: TRBD1 (6 bases). Per germline, CDR1 MNHEY and CDR2 SVGEGT. V shed 1 base and J shed 1 base, with 13 bases lying between them. The length of the CDR3 is 16 residues. The CDR3 spells CASSYFRTDPNTEAFF. The CDR3, as DNA: TGTGCCAGCAGTTACTTTCGGACAGACCCGAACACTGAAGCTTTCTTT.

The gene calls are TRBV5-1 and TRBJ1-2; TRBD1 might be the D (6 bases). The CDR3 is 14 residues long. V lost 1 base, J lost 7 bases, and 14 bases lay in between. Per the germline V gene, CDR1 is SGHRS and CDR2 is YFSETQ. CDR3 in amino acids: CASSLSGVELGYTF. CDR3 DNA: TGCGCCAGCAGCTTGTCAGGGGTCGAACTTGGCTACACCTTC.

This clonotype was seen more than once but under ten times. V gene TRBV4-1 combines with J gene TRBJ1-1; no clear D. V was clipped by 6 bases and J by 0 bases, with 11 bases between them. The CDR3 length is 14 residues. The germline gives CDR1 MGHRA, CDR2 YSYEKL. CDR3 sequence: CASSPAAMNTEAFF. As DNA, the CDR3 is TGCGCCAGCAGTCCCGCAGCCATGAACACTGAAGCTTTCTTT.

The chain joins TRBV6-6 to TRBJ1-1, with TRBD1 matching over 9 bases. The CDR3 runs to 18 residues. Germline V gives CDR1 MNHNY, CDR2 SVGAGI (reference sequence). After removal of 0 bases from V and 4 bases from J, the junction contained 12 bases not matched to a gene. The CDR3 DNA reads TGTGCCAGCAGTTACTCAAGCTTTCAATCGGACAGGGGCACTGAAGCTTTCTTT. This codes for CASSYSSFQSDRGTEAFF.

This clonotype was observed a handful of times. J is TRBJ2-3 and V is TRBV19; D is uncertain. Trimming took off 9 bases at V and 1 base at J, with 20 bases between the two ends. Per the germline V gene, CDR1 is LNHDA and CDR2 is SQIVND (reference sequence). The CDR3 is 16 amino acids. CDR3 bases: TGTGCCAGCAAGGAAATTTCCCGGCCAGGCACAGATACGCAGTATTTT. This gives the protein CASKEISRPGTDTQYF. The complete variable domain, with remaining parts taken from reference TRBV19 and TRBJ2-3, reads DGGITQSPKYLFRKEGQNVTLSCEQNLNHDAMYWYRQDPGQGLRLIYYSQIVNDFQKGDIAEGYSVSREKKESFPLTVTSAQKNPTAFYLCASKEISRPGTDTQYFGPGTRLTVL.

The chain recombines TRBV5-5 with TRBJ1-4; 7 bases agree with TRBD1. Germline V CDR1 and CDR2: SGHKS, YYEKEE (reference sequence). The CDR3 runs 16 residues. V lost 3 bases to trimming and J lost 7 bases; unmatched junction nucleotides: 12. DNA for the CDR3: TGTGCCAGCAGCTCGCCGTTCGAGGGGGCATTTGAAAAACTGTTTTTT. Encoded protein: CASSSPFEGAFEKLFF.

This chain connects TRBV5-4 to TRBJ1-1, with TRBD1 identical over 7 bases. The CDR3 loop spans 15 amino acids. J was trimmed by 2 bases and V by 4 bases; bases with no gene match: 8. CDR1 SGHNT and CDR2 YYREEE come from the germline V gene (reference sequence). Written as DNA, the CDR3 is TGTGCCAGCAGCATTGGACAGGTTATAAACACTGAAGCTTTCTTT. Its protein is CASSIGQVINTEAFF.

This clonotype was detected only a few times. The chain couples TRBV5-4 to TRBJ1-4, with 7 bases aligning to TRBD1. J lost 4 bases, V lost 8 bases, and 2 bases had no gene match. The CDR3 length is 12 residues. Germline V gives CDR1 SGHNT, CDR2 YYREEE (reference sequence). The CDR3 region has the DNA TGTGCCAGTCGGGACAGTAATGAAAAACTGTTTTTT. Residues: CASRDSNEKLFF.

At least ten counts were recorded for this clonotype. The genes are TRBV7-8 and TRBJ2-1; D perhaps matches TRBD2 (6 bases). V was shortened by 2 bases and J by 10 bases, with 15 bases between the two germline ends. The CDR3 loop spans 14 amino acids. Germline V gene lookup returns CDR1 SGHVS and CDR2 FQNEAQ. CDR3 nucleotide sequence: TGTGCCAGCAGCTTATTAACCGCGGCGGGGGAGCAGTTCTTC. The encoded protein is CASSLLTAAGEQFF.

For this clonotype: A junction boundary mismatches the germline segment, possibly from a read error. This chain links TRBV4-1 with TRBJ1-2, with 10 bases matching TRBD1. CDR1 MGHRA and CDR2 YSYEKL come from the germline V gene. The CDR3 consists of 17 residues. CDR3 region: CASSQEVRDRGGYGYTF. The CDR3 DNA sequence: TGTGCCAGCAGCCAAGAGGTTAGGGACAGGGGAGGCTATGGCTACACCTTC.

This clonotype has ten or more counts. V gene TRBV6-1 combines with J gene TRBJ1-5; no definite D call. This CDR3 has 15 residues. Germline V gives CDR1 MNHNS, CDR2 SASEGT. Trimming cost V 8 bases and J 0 bases, with 14 bases left between them. CDR3 amino acids: CASRSETYSNQPQHF. DNA of the CDR3: TGTGCCAGCCGGTCGGAGACCTATAGCAATCAGCCCCAGCATTTT.

The chain joins TRBV12-3 or TRBV12-4 to TRBJ1-2, with D uncertain. V lost 5 bases and J 4 bases, leaving 14 bases between the germline ends. The length of the CDR3 is 14 residues. CDR3 sequence (DNA): TGTGCCAGCAGTCCCGGCCCTTCTTTCTATGGCTACACCTTC. Its translation: CASSPGPSFYGYTF.

This clonotype was counted a few times. This chain connects TRBV24-1 to TRBJ2-2, with D unresolved. The V and J ends lost 8 bases and 3 bases respectively, with 6 bases between them. The CDR3 is 12 residues long. Germline CDR1 KGHDR, CDR2 SFDVKD. The CDR3, as DNA: TGTGCCACCAATACGGACACCGGGGAGCTGTTTTTT. This translates into CATNTDTGELFF.

Points on this clonotype: Since a much larger clone is just one base distant, this may be a read error. Lacking the conserved final phenylalanine or tryptophan, this CDR3 likely reflects a read error. The CDR3 sequence is CASSLQGNGANVLTL. CDR3 in DNA: TGTGCCAGCAGCTTACAGGGTAATGGGGCCAACGTCCTGACTTTA. The rearrangement links TRBV7-3 to TRBJ2-6, with D tentatively TRBD1 (5 bases). The V gene lost 2 bases and the J gene lost 3 bases, with 8 bases spanning the gap. CDR3 length: 15 residues. Germline CDR1 is SGHTA and CDR2 is FQGTGA.

In its sample, this clonotype was seen many times. The chain is built from TRBV6-1 and TRBJ2-7; D perhaps matches TRBD1 (7 bases). This CDR3 is 13 amino acids long. From germline, CDR1 is MNHNS and CDR2 SASEGT. Deletions cut 5 bases from V and 2 bases from J, with 10 bases between. The CDR3, as DNA: TGTGCCAGCAGTCGGGGGACAGCCTACGAGCAGTACTTC. Translated, it gives CASSRGTAYEQYF.

The table lists this clonotype with a few counts. This chain joins TRBV19 and TRBJ1-3; TRBD1 is a possible D gene (5 bases). V lost 4 bases to trimming and J lost 1 base, with 14 bases between them. The CDR3 is 16 residues long. Germline V gene lookup returns CDR1 LNHDA and CDR2 SQIVND (reference sequence). The chain's CDR3 is CASSTSGIVSGNTIYF. CDR3 DNA: TGTGCCAGTAGTACGTCAGGGATCGTGTCTGGAAACACCATATATTTT.

This clonotype has at least ten counts. This rearrangement joins TRBV28 to TRBJ1-1; D unresolved. V lost 5 bases and J lost 1, with 14 bases in between. The germline CDR1 and CDR2 sequences are MDHEN and SYDVKM. The CDR3 covers 15 residues. CDR3 loop: CASSPIRRANTEAFF. CDR3 coding DNA: TGTGCCAGCAGTCCGATCAGGAGGGCGAACACTGAAGCTTTCTTT.

The V and J genes are TRBV20-1 and TRBJ2-5, with 7 bases fitting TRBD2. Germline V gives CDR1 DFQATT, CDR2 SNEGSKA (reference sequence). CDR3 size: 14 residues. The V segment lost 3 bases and the J segment 4 bases; nucleotides outside the gene matches: 8. DNA for the CDR3: TGCAGTGCTAGTTCCAGCGGGGTATTAGAGACCCAGTACTTC. Its protein is CSASSSGVLETQYF.

The rearrangement uses TRBV20-1 and TRBJ2-1; 11 positions agree with TRBD2. V was pared by 1 base and J by 6 bases, with 8 bases of the junction left unmatched. This CDR3 has 16 residues. The V gene's germline CDR1 is DFQATT and CDR2 SNEGSKA (reference sequence). In DNA form, the CDR3 reads TGCAGTGCTAGAGCCCCCCTAGCGGGGGGCCCCAATGAGCAGTTCTTC. It specifies CSARAPLAGGPNEQFF.

A note on this clonotype: This may come from a read error, since a much larger clone is one base off. CDR3 DNA sequence: TGTGCCAGCAGCACAACGACCGACACTGAAGATTTCTTT. Translation: CASSTTTDTEDFF. This chain connects TRBV7-8 to TRBJ1-1; D unresolved. The germline CDR1 and CDR2 sequences are SGHVS and FQNEAQ. CDR3 length: 13 amino acids. The full variable domain, in which reference TRBV7-8 and TRBJ1-1 provide the parts outside the CDR3, is GAGVSQSPRYKVAKRGQDVALRCDPISGHVSLFWYQQALGQGPEFLTYFQNEAQLDKSGLPSDRFFAERPEGSVSTLKIQRTQQEDSAVYLCASSTTTDTEDFFGQGTRLTVV.